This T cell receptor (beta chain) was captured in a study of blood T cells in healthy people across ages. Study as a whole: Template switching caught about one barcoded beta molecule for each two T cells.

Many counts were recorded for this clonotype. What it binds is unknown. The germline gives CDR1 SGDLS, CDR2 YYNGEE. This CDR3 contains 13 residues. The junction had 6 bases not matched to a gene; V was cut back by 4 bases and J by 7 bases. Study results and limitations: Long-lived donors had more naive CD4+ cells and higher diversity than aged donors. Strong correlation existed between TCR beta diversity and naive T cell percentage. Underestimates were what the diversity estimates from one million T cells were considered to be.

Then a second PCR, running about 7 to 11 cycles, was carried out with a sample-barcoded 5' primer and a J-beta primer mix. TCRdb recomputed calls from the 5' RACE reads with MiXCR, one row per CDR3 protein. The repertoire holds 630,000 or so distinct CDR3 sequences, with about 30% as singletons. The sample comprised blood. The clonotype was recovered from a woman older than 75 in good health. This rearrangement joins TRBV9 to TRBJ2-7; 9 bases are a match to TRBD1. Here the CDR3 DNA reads TGTGCCAGCAGCCTCCAGACAGGGGGAGAGCAGTACTTC. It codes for CASSLQTGGEQYF.